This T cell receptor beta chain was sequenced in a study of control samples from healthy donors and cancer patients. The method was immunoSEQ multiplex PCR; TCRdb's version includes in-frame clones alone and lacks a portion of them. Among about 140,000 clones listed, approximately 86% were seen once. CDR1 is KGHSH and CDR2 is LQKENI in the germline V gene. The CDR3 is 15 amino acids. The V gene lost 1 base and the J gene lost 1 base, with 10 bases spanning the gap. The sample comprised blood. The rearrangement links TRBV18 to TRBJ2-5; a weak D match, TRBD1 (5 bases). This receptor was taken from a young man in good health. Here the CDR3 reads CASSPRSGIQETQYF. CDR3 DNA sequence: TGTGCCAGCTCACCACGGTCAGGGATCCAAGAGACCCAGTACTTC.